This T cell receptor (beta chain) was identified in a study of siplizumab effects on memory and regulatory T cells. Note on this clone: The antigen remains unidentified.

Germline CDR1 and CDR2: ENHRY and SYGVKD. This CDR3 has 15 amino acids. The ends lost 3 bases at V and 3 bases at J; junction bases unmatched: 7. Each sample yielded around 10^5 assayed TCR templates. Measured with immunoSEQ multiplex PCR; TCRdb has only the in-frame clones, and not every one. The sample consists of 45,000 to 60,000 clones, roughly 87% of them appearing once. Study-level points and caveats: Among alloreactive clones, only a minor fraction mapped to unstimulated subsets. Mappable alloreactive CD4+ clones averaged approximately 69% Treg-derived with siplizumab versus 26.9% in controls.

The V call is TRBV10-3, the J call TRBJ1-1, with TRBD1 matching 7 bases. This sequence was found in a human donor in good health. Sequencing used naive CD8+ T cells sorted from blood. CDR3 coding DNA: TGTGCCATCAGTGACAGGGGGGATGGAGACACTGAAGCTTTCTTT. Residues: CAISDRGDGDTEAFF.